These T cell receptor beta chains were read from a single sample in a study of OX40 agonist ivuxolimab in advanced cancers. Data came from immunoSEQ multiplex PCR; TCRdb stores just in-frame clones and leaves some out. The sample holds about 110,000 clones, 90% seen once. This sample comprised CD4+ or CD8+ T cells sorted from blood, obtained in a trial of the OX40 agonist ivuxolimab. These receptors were obtained from an adult with an advanced solid tumor such as melanoma, head and neck, liver or kidney cancer. The CDR3 runs from the conserved cysteine through the conserved F or W. D genes are given only for firm matches. Part of the rows lack a size; the others show once, few, many or a class for expanded clones.

j_call d_call clone_size v_call cdr3_aa cdr3_nt
TRBJ2-7 NA NA TRBV2 CASSVGGSYEQYF TGTGCCAGCAGTGTGGGCGGATCCTACGAGCAGTACTTC
TRBJ2-7 TRBD2 NA TRBV15 CATSRITSGGLAEQYF TGTGCCACCAGCAGAATAACTAGCGGGGGGTTAGCCGAGCAGTACTTC
TRBJ2-3 TRBD1 NA TRBV7-6 CASSLLTGGATDTQYF TGTGCCAGCAGCCTACTTACAGGGGGCGCGACAGATACGCAGTATTTT
TRBJ2-4 TRBD1 NA TRBV30 CAWSTRTGEGWF TGTGCCTGGAGTACTAGGACAGGGGAAGGTTGGTTC
TRBJ1-1 TRBD1 NA TRBV28 CASSLLGQGARTEAFF TGTGCCAGCAGTTTATTGGGACAGGGGGCGAGGACTGAAGCTTTCTTT
TRBJ2-5 NA NA TRBV5-8 CASSSQETQYF TGTGCCAGCAGTTCCCAAGAGACCCAGTACTTC
TRBJ1-2 NA NA TRBV6-1 CASSERGRPHKNYGYTF TGTGCCAGCAGTGAACGGGGACGGCCCCACAAAAACTATGGCTACACCTTC
TRBJ2-7 NA NA TRBV5-1 CASSQQTSDYEQYF TGCGCCAGCAGCCAACAGACTTCCGACTACGAGCAGTACTTC
TRBJ1-2 NA NA TRBV6-6 CASSRAGENYGYTF TGTGCCAGCAGTCGGGCGGGGGAGAACTATGGCTACACCTTC
TRBJ1-4 TRBD1 NA TRBV10-2 CASRAGQGATTNEKLFF TGCGCCAGCAGGGCGGGACAGGGCGCTACAACTAATGAAAAACTGTTTTTT
TRBJ2-5 TRBD2 NA TRBV5-1 CASSSPGLAGTKTQYF TGCGCCAGCAGCTCCCCGGGACTAGCGGGGACAAAGACCCAGTACTTC
TRBJ1-5 NA NA TRBV23-1 CASPVAVSALCPNQPQHF TGCGCCAGCCCCGTTGCCGTATCGGCCCTGTGTCCCAATCAGCCCCAGCATTTT
TRBJ2-7 NA NA TRBV28 CASLSNYEQYF TGTGCCAGCCTCAGTAACTACGAGCAGTACTTC
TRBJ1-4 NA NA TRBV6-5 CASSSPGVTNEKLFF TGTGCCAGCAGTTCACCAGGAGTAACTAATGAAAAACTGTTTTTT
TRBJ2-7 NA NA TRBV5-1 CASSLQSYEQYF TGCGCCAGCAGCCTACAGTCCTACGAGCAGTACTTC
TRBJ2-2 NA once TRBV6-6 CASSAQGRSTGELFF TGTGCCAGCAGCGCACAGGGTAGGAGCACCGGGGAGCTGTTTTTT
TRBJ1-1 TRBD1 once TRBV6-6 CASSPSTGHEAFF TGTGCCAGCAGTCCGTCGACAGGGCATGAAGCTTTCTTT
TRBJ1-5 NA few TRBV7-2 CASSPDSGRWRQPQHF TGTGCCAGCAGCCCTGATTCGGGCAGGTGGCGTCAGCCCCAGCATTTT
TRBJ2-2 NA NA TRBV18 CASSLLRADTGELFF TGTGCCAGCTCACTTTTGCGGGCGGACACCGGGGAGCTGTTTTTT
TRBJ1-2 NA once TRBV12-5 CASGLVPSGIGRGYTF TGTGCTAGTGGTTTGGTACCCTCAGGGATCGGTCGTGGCTACACCTTC
TRBJ1-3 NA NA TRBV11-2 CASRSVRGSGNTIYF TGTGCCAGCAGATCGGTGAGGGGCTCGGGAAACACCATATATTTT
TRBJ2-1 NA NA TRBV9 CASSVAGRGGPHVQFF TGTGCCAGCAGCGTAGCTGGCAGGGGTGGTCCTCATGTGCAGTTCTTC
TRBJ1-2 NA NA TRBV6-6 CASKADNYGYTF TGTGCCAGCAAGGCAGATAACTATGGCTACACCTTC